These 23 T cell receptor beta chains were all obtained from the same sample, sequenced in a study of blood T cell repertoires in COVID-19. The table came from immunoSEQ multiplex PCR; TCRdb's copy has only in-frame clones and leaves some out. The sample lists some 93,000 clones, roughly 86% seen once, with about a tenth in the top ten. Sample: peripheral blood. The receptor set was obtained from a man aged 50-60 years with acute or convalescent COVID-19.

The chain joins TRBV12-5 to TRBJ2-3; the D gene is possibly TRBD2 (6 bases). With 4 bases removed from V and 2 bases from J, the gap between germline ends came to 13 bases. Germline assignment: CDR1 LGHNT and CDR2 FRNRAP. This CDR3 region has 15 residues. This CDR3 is CASGSERAYTDTQYF. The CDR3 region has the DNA TGTGCTAGTGGTTCGGAGCGGGCATACACAGATACGCAGTATTTT.

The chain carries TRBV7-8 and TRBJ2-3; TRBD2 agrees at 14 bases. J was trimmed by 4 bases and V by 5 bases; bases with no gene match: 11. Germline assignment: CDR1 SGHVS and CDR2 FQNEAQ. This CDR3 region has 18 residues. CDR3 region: CASSPRTGTSGSSDTQYF. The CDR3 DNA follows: TGTGCCAGCAGCCCTAGAACCGGGACTAGCGGGAGTTCAGATACGCAGTATTTT.

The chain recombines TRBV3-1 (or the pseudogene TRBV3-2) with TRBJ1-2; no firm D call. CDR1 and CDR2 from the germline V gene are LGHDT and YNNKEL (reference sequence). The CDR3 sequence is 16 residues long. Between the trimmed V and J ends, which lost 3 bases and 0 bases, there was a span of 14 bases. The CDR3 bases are TGTGCCAGCAGCCACGGGAAGAGGAGAACTAACTATGGCTACACCTTC. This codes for CASSHGKRRTNYGYTF.

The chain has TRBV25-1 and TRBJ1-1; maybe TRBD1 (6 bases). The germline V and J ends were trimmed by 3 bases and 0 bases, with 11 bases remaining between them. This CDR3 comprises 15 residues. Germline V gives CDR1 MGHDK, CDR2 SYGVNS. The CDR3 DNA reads TGTGCCAGCAGTGAGCCAGGGGCGATGAACACTGAAGCTTTCTTT. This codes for CASSEPGAMNTEAFF.

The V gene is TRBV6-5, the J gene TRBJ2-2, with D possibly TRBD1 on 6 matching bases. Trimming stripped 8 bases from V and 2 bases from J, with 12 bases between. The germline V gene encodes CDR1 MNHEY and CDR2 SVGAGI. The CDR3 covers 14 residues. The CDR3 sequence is CASLGQPNTGELFF. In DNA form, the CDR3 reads TGTGCCAGCCTAGGACAGCCAAACACCGGGGAGCTGTTTTTT.

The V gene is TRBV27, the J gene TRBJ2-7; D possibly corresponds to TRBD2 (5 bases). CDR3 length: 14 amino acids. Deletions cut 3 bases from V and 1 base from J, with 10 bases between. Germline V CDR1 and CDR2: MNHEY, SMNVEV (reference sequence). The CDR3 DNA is TGTGCCAGCAGTTTCAGCGGCAGATCCTACGAGCAGTACTTC. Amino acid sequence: CASSFSGRSYEQYF.

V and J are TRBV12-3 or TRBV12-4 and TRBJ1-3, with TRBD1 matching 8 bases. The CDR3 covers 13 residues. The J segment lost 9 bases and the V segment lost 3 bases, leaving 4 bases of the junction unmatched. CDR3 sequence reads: CASSFGQGFTIYF. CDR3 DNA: TGTGCCAGCAGTTTCGGACAGGGTTTCACCATATATTTT.

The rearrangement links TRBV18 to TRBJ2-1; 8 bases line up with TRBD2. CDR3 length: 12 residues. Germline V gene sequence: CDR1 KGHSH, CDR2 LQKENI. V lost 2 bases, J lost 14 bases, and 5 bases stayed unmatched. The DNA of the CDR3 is TGTGCCAGCTCACCAGTAGCGGGAACTAAGTTCTTC. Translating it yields CASSPVAGTKFF.

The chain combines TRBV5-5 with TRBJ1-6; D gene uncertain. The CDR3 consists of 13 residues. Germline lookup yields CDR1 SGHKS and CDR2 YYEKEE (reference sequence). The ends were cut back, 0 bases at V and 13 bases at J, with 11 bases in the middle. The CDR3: CASSLEGLVPLHF. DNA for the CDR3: TGTGCCAGCAGCTTGGAAGGACTGGTTCCCCTCCACTTT.

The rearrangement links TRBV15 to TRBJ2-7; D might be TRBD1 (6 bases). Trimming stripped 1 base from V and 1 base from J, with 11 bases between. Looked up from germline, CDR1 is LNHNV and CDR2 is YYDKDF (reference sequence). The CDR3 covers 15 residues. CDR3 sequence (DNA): TGTGCCACCAGCAGAGTGGTAACAGGGTCCTACGAGCAGTACTTC. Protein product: CATSRVVTGSYEQYF.

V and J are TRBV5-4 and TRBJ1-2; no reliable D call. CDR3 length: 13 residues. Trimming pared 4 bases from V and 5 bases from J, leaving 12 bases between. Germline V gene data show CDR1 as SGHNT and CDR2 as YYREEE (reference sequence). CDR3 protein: CASSPRRVYGYTF. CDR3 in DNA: TGTGCCAGCAGCCCCCGGAGGGTGTATGGCTACACCTTC.

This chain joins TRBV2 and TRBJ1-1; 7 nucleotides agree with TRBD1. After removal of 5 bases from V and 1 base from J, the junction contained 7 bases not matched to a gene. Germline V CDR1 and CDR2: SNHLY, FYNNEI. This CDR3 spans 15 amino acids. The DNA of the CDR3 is TGTGCCAGCAGTTCTCCGGGACAGCCGAACACTGAAGCTTTCTTT. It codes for CASSSPGQPNTEAFF.

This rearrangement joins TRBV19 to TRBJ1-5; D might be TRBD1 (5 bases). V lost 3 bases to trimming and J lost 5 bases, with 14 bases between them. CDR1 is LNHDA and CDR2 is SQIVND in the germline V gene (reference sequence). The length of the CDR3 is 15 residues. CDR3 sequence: CASSIQRQPYQPQHF. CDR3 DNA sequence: TGTGCCAGTAGTATTCAACGACAGCCCTATCAGCCCCAGCATTTT.

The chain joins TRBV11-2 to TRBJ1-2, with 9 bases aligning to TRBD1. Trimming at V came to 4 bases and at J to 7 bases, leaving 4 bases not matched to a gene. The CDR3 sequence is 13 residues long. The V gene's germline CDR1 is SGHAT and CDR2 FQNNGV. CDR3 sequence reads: CASSSPDRGGYTF. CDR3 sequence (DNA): TGTGCCAGCAGCTCCCCGGACAGGGGTGGCTACACCTTC.

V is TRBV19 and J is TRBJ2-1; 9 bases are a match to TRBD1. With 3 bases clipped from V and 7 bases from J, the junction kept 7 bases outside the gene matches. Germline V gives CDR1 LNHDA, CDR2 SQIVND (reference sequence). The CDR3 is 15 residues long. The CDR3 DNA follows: TGTGCCAGTAGTATGTGGACAGGGGACGCGAATGAGCAGTTCTTC. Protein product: CASSMWTGDANEQFF.

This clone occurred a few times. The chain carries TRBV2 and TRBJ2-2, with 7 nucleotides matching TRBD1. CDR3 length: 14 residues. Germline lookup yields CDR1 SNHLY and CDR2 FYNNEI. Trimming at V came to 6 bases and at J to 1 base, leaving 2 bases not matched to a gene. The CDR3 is CASRGQRNTGELFF. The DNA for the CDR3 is TGTGCCAGCAGGGGACAGAGGAACACCGGGGAGCTGTTTTTT.

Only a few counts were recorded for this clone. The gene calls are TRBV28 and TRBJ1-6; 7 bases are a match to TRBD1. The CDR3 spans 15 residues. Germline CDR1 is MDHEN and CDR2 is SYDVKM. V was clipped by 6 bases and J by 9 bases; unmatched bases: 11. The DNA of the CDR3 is TGTGCCAGCAGGCCCCTTACAGGGGCCGGTTCACCCCTCCACTTT. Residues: CASRPLTGAGSPLHF.

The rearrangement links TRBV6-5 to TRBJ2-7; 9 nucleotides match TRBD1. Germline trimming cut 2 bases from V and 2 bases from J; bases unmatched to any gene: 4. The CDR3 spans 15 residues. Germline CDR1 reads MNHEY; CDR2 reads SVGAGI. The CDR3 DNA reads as TGTGCCAGCAGTTACCTGGGACAGGGCACCTACGAGCAGTACTTC. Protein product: CASSYLGQGTYEQYF.

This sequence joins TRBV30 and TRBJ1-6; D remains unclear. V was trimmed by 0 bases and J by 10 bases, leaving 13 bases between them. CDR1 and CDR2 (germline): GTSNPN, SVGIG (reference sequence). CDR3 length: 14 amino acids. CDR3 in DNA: TGTGCCTGGAGTGTATCCGGGTTGGAGTCACCCCTCCACTTT. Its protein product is CAWSVSGLESPLHF.

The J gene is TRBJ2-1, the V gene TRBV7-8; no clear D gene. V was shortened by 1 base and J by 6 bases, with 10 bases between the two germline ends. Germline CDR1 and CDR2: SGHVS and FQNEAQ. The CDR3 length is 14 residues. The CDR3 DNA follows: TGTGCCAGCAGCTTAGGGCACCCACCCAATGAGCAGTTCTTC. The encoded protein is CASSLGHPPNEQFF.

Here the CDR3 DNA reads TGTGCCAGCAGTTTAGCTAACCCGGGACAGGGAACAAAAGTAGCCAAAAACATTCAGTACTTC. As protein: CASSLANPGQGTKVAKNIQYF. The chain joins TRBV27 to TRBJ2-4; TRBD1 agrees at 9 bases. With 2 bases clipped from V and 0 bases from J, the junction kept 17 bases outside the gene matches. Germline assignment: CDR1 MNHEY and CDR2 SMNVEV (reference sequence). The CDR3 runs 21 residues.

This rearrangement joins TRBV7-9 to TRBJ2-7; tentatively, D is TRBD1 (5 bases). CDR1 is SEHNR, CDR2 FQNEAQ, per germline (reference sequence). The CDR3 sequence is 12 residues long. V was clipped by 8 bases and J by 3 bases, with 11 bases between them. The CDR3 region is CASGASSYEQYF. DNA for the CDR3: TGTGCCAGCGGGGCTAGTAGCTACGAGCAGTACTTC. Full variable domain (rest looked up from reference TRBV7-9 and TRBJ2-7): DTGVSQNPRHKITKRGQNVTFRCDPISEHNRLYWYRQTLGQGPEFLTYFQNEAQLEKSRLLSDRFSAERPKGSFSTLEIQRTEQGDSAMYLCASGASSYEQYFGPGTRLTVT.

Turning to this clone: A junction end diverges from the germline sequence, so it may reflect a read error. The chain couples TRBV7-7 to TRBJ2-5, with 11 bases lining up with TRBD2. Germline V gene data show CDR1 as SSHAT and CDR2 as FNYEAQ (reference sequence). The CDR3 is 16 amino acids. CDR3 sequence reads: CASSPRIAGGQETQYF. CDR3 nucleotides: TGTGCTAGCAGCCCCCGGATAGCGGGGGGGCAAGAGACCCAGTACTTC.